Shown below are 17 T cell receptor beta chains from a single sample sequenced in a study of T cell repertoires in ileal Crohn's disease. Method: immunoSEQ multiplex PCR; TCRdb's copy keeps in-frame clones and lacks some. The sample consists of roughly 15,000 clones, 50% to 75% of them appearing once. Sequencing was performed on ileal tissue. These receptors were taken from an adult with Crohn's disease.

The V and J genes are TRBV6-1 and TRBJ1-5; D not resolved. The CDR3 runs 15 residues. Germline lookup yields CDR1 MNHNS and CDR2 SASEGT. Trimming took 4 bases from V and 0 from J, leaving 10 bases between them. The chain's CDR3 is CASSGEYYSNQPQHF. CDR3 bases: TGTGCCAGCAGTGGAGAGTACTATAGCAATCAGCCCCAGCATTTT.

This clone was detected only once. This chain connects TRBV11-2 to TRBJ2-7, with 7 bases that match TRBD1. Germline V CDR1 and CDR2: SGHAT, FQNNGV. Losses at the gene ends were 4 bases for V and 6 bases for J; bases not matched to a gene: 12. This CDR3 spans 15 amino acids. CDR3 DNA: TGTGCCAGCAGCTCTTGGACTCGGACAGGTTCCGAGCAGTACTTC. Amino acid sequence: CASSSWTRTGSEQYF.

The chain uses TRBV4-1 and TRBJ2-6, with D maybe TRBD1 (5 bases). V was clipped by 2 bases and J by 0 bases, with 14 bases between them. Germline CDR1 is MGHRA and CDR2 is YSYEKL. The CDR3 spans 18 residues. As DNA, the CDR3 is TGCGCCAGCAGCCAACTGGGGCCCCGACACTCTGGGGCCAACGTCCTGACTTTC. Amino acid sequence: CASSQLGPRHSGANVLTF.

V gene TRBV4-1 combines with J gene TRBJ2-1; D is possibly TRBD2 (7 bases). The germline V and J ends were trimmed by 4 bases and 7 bases, with 17 bases remaining between them. In germline, CDR1 is MGHRA, CDR2 YSYEKL. CDR3 length equals 15 residues. The DNA of the CDR3 is TGCGCCAGCAGCCCGGGGGCGGGAGTGGGGAATGAGCAGTTCTTC. Its protein product is CASSPGAGVGNEQFF.

This clone has more than one count but fewer than ten. This chain links TRBV27 with TRBJ2-5, with 9 bases fitting TRBD1. From germline, CDR1 is MNHEY and CDR2 SMNVEV (reference sequence). This CDR3 is built from 15 residues. J gave up 3 bases and V 3 bases, and 5 bases lay outside the gene matches. The CDR3 DNA is TGTGCCAGCAGTTTGGGGGGGACAGGGAAAGAGACCCAGTACTTC. Translating it yields CASSLGGTGKETQYF.

The chain links TRBV7-8 to TRBJ2-1; 8 bases are shared with TRBD2. The germline CDR1 and CDR2 sequences are SGHVS and FQNEAQ. The CDR3 is 12 amino acids. V lost 5 bases to trimming and J lost 8 bases; unmatched junction nucleotides: 2. CDR3 in amino acids: CASSQAGDEQFF. The CDR3 DNA reads TGTGCCAGCAGCCAAGCGGGAGATGAGCAGTTCTTC.

This chain connects TRBV5-6 to TRBJ1-2, with 11 bases that match TRBD1. The CDR3 loop spans 16 amino acids. V was clipped by 0 bases and J by 7 bases; unmatched bases: 8. Germline loops: CDR1 SGHDT, CDR2 YYEEEE. CDR3 in amino acids: CASSLEARTGGVGYTF. DNA for the CDR3: TGTGCCAGCAGCTTGGAGGCGAGGACAGGGGGCGTTGGCTACACCTTC.

This sequence joins TRBV15 and TRBJ2-7, with 12 bases lining up with TRBD1. After removal of 7 bases from V and 7 bases from J, the junction contained 11 bases not matched to a gene. The V gene's germline CDR1 is LNHNV and CDR2 YYDKDF (reference sequence). The CDR3 is made up of 15 amino acids. In DNA form, the CDR3 reads TGTGCCACCACCTCTTCCCGGGACAGGGGGCGTGAGCAGTACTTC. It yields the protein CATTSSRDRGREQYF.

V gene TRBV7-2 combines with J gene TRBJ2-7, with 7 nucleotides matching TRBD1. The CDR3 runs to 15 residues. Germline CDR1 SGHTA, CDR2 FQGNSA. The trim removed 5 bases at V and 4 bases at J, leaving 11 bases unmatched. The CDR3: CASSPTLDRPYEQYF. The CDR3 DNA sequence: TGTGCCAGCAGCCCAACCTTGGACAGGCCGTACGAGCAGTACTTC.

V and J are TRBV20-1 and TRBJ1-2; D remains ambiguous. Germline V gene sequence: CDR1 DFQATT, CDR2 SNEGSKA (reference sequence). The CDR3 runs 10 residues. Trimming took 6 bases from V and 7 from J, leaving 9 bases between them. CDR3 loop: CSAELGGYTF. In nucleotides, the CDR3 is TGCAGTGCCGAGCTCGGTGGCTACACCTTC.

Remarks on this clone: In the same sample, other DNA sequences code for this CDR3. The V gene is TRBV28, the J gene TRBJ1-2; maybe TRBD1 (6 bases). CDR3 length equals 13 residues. Germline V gene sequence: CDR1 MDHEN, CDR2 SYDVKM. Deletions cut 6 bases from V and 4 bases from J, with 12 bases between. The CDR3 is CASSLGQFYGYTF. The CDR3 nucleotides are TGTGCCAGCAGCCTTGGACAGTTCTATGGCTACACCTTC.

J is TRBJ2-7 and V is TRBV5-1; D is perhaps TRBD2 (6 bases). The V end lost 5 bases, the J end lost 7 bases, and 13 bases lay between the germline ends. Per germline, CDR1 SGHRS and CDR2 YFSETQ. CDR3 length equals 12 residues. CDR3 region: CASRAGTGEQYF. The CDR3 nucleotides read TGCGCCAGCAGGGCCGGGACTGGAGAGCAGTACTTC.

The rearrangement uses TRBV5-1 and TRBJ2-2, with a possible D match to TRBD2 (5 bases). V was pared by 2 bases and J by 0 bases, with 8 bases between. The germline gives CDR1 SGHRS, CDR2 YFSETQ. The CDR3 sequence is 15 residues long. The CDR3 region is CASSFSSPNTGELFF. In DNA, the CDR3 is TGCGCCAGCAGCTTTTCTAGCCCGAACACCGGGGAGCTGTTTTTT.

The genes are TRBV9 and TRBJ2-3, with D perhaps matching TRBD2 (6 bases). CDR1 is SGDLS and CDR2 is YYNGEE in the germline V gene. V was pared by 3 bases and J by 2 bases, with 10 bases between. The CDR3 length is 14 residues. The CDR3 here is CASSGDLNTDTQYF. The CDR3 bases are TGTGCCAGCAGCGGGGACTTAAACACAGATACGCAGTATTTT.

By frequency in the sample, this clone is medium-sized. This chain connects TRBV13 to TRBJ2-2, with TRBD1 matching over 8 bases. Germline V gene lookup returns CDR1 PRHDT and CDR2 FYEKMQ (reference sequence). With V trimmed by 5 bases and J by 7 bases, 9 bases remained unmatched. The CDR3 extends over 15 amino acids. CDR3 sequence: CASSGKDRVGGELFF. CDR3 in DNA: TGTGCCAGCAGCGGGAAGGACAGGGTCGGCGGGGAGCTGTTTTTT.

The rearrangement uses TRBV19 and TRBJ2-7; 8 nucleotides match TRBD1. V lost 7 bases, J lost 0 bases, and 8 bases stayed unmatched. The CDR3 has 15 residues. CDR1 LNHDA and CDR2 SQIVND come from the germline V gene (reference sequence). The chain's CDR3 is CASTPGGGTSYEQYF. In nucleotides, the CDR3 is TGTGCCAGTACCCCAGGGGGCGGGACCTCCTACGAGCAGTACTTC. The variable domain in full, completed from reference TRBV19 and TRBJ2-7, reads DGGITQSPKYLFRKEGQNVTLSCEQNLNHDAMYWYRQDPGQGLRLIYYSQIVNDFQKGDIAEGYSVSREKKESFPLTVTSAQKNPTAFYLCASTPGGGTSYEQYFGPGTRLTVT.

The V call is TRBV4-1, the J call TRBJ2-7; tentative D call: TRBD2 (6 bases). CDR3 length equals 17 residues. Trimming removed 1 base at V and 5 bases at J, with 21 bases between. From germline, CDR1 is MGHRA and CDR2 YSYEKL. CDR3 coding DNA: TGCGCCAGCAGCCAAGGGTACTCGAGCGGGCCTCTGAACGAGCAGTACTTC. Residues: CASSQGYSSGPLNEQYF.